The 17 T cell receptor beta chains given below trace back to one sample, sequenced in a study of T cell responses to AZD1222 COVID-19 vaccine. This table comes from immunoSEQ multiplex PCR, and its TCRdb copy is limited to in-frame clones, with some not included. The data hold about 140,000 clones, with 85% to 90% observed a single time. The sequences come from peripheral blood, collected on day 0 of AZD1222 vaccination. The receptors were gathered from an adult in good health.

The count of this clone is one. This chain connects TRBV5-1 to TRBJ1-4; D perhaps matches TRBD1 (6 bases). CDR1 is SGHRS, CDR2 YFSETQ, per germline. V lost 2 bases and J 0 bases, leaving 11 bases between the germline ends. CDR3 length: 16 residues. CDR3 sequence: CASSFGQRSTNEKLFF. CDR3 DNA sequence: TGCGCCAGCAGCTTCGGACAGCGTTCAACTAATGAAAAACTGTTTTTT.

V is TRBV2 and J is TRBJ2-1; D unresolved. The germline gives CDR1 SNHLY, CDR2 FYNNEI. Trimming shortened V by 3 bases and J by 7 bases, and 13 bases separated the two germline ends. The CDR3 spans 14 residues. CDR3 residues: CASSDYGLGNEQFF. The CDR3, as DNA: TGTGCCAGCAGTGATTATGGGCTTGGGAATGAGCAGTTCTTC. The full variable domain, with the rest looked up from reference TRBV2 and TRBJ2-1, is EPEVTQTPSHQVTQMGQEVILRCVPISNHLYFYWYRQILGQKVEFLVSFYNNEISEKSEIFDDQFSVERPDGSNFTLKIRSTKLEDSAMYFCASSDYGLGNEQFFGPGTRLTVL.

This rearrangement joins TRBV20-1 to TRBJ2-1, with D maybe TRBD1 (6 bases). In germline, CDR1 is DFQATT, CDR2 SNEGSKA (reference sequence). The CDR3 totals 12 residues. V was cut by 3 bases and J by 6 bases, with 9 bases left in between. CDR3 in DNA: TGCAGTGCTAGTCTGGACAGCAATGAGCAGTTCTTC. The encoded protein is CSASLDSNEQFF.

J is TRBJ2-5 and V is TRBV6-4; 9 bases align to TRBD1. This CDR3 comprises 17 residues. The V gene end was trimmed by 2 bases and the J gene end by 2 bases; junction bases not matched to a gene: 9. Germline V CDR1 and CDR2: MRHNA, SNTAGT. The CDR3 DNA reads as TGTGCCAGCAGTGACATTTACCGGGACAGGGTACAAGAGACCCAGTACTTC. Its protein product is CASSDIYRDRVQETQYF.

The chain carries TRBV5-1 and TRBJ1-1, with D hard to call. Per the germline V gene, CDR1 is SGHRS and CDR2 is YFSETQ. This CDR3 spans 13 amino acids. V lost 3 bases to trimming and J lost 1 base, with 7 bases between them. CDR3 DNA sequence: TGCGCCAGCAGCTCAACAGCGAACACTGAAGCTTTCTTT. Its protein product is CASSSTANTEAFF.

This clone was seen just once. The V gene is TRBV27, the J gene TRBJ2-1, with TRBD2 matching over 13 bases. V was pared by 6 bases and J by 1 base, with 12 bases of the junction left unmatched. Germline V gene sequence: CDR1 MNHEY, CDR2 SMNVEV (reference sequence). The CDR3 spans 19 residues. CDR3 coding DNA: TGTGCCAGCAGCCTCGATGGGACTAGCGGGATTCTATCCTACAATGAGCAGTTCTTC. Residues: CASSLDGTSGILSYNEQFF.

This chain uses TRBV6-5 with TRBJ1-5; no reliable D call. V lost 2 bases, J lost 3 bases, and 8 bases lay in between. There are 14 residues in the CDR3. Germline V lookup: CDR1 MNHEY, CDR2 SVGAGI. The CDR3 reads CASSYGSVNQPQHF. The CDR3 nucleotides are TGTGCCAGCAGTTACGGGTCAGTCAATCAGCCCCAGCATTTT.

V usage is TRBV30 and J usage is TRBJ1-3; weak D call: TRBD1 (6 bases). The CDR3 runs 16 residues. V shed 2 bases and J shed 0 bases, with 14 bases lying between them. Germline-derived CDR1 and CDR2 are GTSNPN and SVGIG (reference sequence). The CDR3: CAWSTGGPSSGNTIYF. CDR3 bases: TGTGCCTGGAGTACTGGGGGGCCGAGCTCTGGAAACACCATATATTTT.

The CDR3 bases are TGCAGTGCTAGAGATGGGACTGAAGCTTTCTTT. It specifies CSARDGTEAFF. The genes are TRBV20-1 and TRBJ1-1; D gene ambiguous. V was cut by 0 bases and J by 5 bases, with 4 bases left in between. Per germline, CDR1 DFQATT and CDR2 SNEGSKA (reference sequence). The CDR3 sequence is 11 residues long.

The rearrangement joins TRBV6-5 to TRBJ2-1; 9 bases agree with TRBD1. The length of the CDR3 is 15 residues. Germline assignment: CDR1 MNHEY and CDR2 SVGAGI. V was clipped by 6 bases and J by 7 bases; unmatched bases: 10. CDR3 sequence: CASRLEGTGPNEQFF. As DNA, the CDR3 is TGTGCCAGCAGGCTAGAAGGGACAGGGCCGAATGAGCAGTTCTTC.

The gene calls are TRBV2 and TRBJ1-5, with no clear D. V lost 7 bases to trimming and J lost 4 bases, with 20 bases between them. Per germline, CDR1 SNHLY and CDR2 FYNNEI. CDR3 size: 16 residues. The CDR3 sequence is CASTGSSGFRNQPQHF. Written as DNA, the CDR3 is TGTGCCAGCACGGGATCTAGCGGTTTTAGGAATCAGCCCCAGCATTTT. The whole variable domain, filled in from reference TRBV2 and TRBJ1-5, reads EPEVTQTPSHQVTQMGQEVILRCVPISNHLYFYWYRQILGQKVEFLVSFYNNEISEKSEIFDDQFSVERPDGSNFTLKIRSTKLEDSAMYFCASTGSSGFRNQPQHFGDGTRLSIL.

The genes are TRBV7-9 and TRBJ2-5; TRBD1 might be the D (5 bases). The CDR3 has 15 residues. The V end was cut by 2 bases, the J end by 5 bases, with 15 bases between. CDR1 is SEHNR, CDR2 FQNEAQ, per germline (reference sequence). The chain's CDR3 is CASSLLGRSGETQYF. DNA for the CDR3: TGTGCCAGCAGCTTATTAGGGCGGTCAGGGGAGACCCAGTACTTC.

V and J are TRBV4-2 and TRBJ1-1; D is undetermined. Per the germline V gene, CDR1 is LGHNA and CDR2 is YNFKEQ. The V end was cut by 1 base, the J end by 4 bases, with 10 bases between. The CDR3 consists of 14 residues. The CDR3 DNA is TGTGCCAGCAGCCAAGCGGGCGACGTCACTGAAGCTTTCTTT. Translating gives CASSQAGDVTEAFF.

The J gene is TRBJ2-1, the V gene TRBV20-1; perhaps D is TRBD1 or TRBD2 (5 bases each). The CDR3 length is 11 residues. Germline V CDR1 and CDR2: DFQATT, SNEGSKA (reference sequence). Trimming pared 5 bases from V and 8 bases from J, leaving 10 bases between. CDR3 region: CSAGGGDEQFF. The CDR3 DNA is TGCAGTGCTGGGGGTGGCGATGAGCAGTTCTTC.

The CDR3 DNA reads TGTGCCAGCAGGGAACAGGGGAGGACAGATACGCAGTATTTT. The encoded protein is CASREQGRTDTQYF. The chain joins TRBV25-1 to TRBJ2-3; TRBD1 might be the D (7 bases). The V end lost 6 bases, the J end lost 3 bases, and 13 bases lay between the germline ends. There are 14 residues in the CDR3. Germline V gene sequence: CDR1 MGHDK, CDR2 SYGVNS.

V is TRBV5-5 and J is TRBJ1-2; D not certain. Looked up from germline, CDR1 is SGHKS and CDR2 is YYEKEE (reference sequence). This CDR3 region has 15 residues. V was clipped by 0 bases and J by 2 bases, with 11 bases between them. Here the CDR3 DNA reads TGTGCCAGCAGCTTGGACAATCTCAAAAACTATGGCTACACCTTC. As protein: CASSLDNLKNYGYTF.

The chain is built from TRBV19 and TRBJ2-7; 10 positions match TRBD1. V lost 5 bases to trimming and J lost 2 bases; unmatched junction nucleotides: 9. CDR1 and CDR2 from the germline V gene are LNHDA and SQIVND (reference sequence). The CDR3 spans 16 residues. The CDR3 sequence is CASSARQGALTYEQYF. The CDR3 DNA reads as TGTGCCAGTAGTGCAAGACAGGGGGCCCTTACCTACGAGCAGTACTTC.